Each of the 26 T cell receptor beta chains below was sequenced from the same sample in a study of T cells in women clearing cervical HPV infection. TCRdb's table, derived via immunoSEQ multiplex PCR, lists solely in-frame clones and lacks some. The sample yields 30,000 or so clones, of which the top ten take up around 6.6%. Sequenced sample: blood buffy coat. The source is a woman between 18 and 69 years old with a cervical HPV16 infection that either progressed to CIN3+ or cleared (not recorded which).

Concerning this clone: The read falls 3 residues short of the CDR3 end, and the missing part is taken from the germline J gene. The chain links TRBV7-7 to TRBJ2-7, with 7 bases matching TRBD1. Germline trimming cut 0 bases from V and 4 bases from J; bases unmatched to any gene: 6. Per germline, CDR1 SSHAT and CDR2 FNYEAQ (reference sequence). CDR3 length: 15 amino acids. The CDR3 DNA, read in part, is TGTGCCAGCAGCTTAGCGAAGGGGGCCTCATACGAG. It yields the protein CASSLAKGASYE. The whole CDR3 sequence reads CASSLAKGASYEQYF.

As for this clone: The read halts 3 residues ahead of the CDR3 end, with the missing end drawn from the germline J gene. The chain couples TRBV5-6 to TRBJ2-5; a weak D match, TRBD1 (6 bases). The CDR3 sequence is 14 residues long. CDR1 SGHDT and CDR2 YYEEEE come from the germline V gene. V was trimmed by 1 base and J by 5 bases, leaving 12 bases between them. CDR3 loop: CASSLWGPGETQYF. The part of the CDR3 DNA that was read is TGTGCCAGCAGCTTGTGGGGGCCGGGGGAGACC.

About this clone itself: The CDR3 is cut off 3 residues early in the read; its end comes from the germline J gene. This chain connects TRBV18 to TRBJ2-1; 14 bases map to TRBD2. Trimming took 0 bases from V and 6 from J; bases not matched to a gene: 1. The CDR3 length is 16 residues. Germline V lookup: CDR1 KGHSH, CDR2 LQKENI. CDR3 in amino acids: CASSPPGTSGGNEQFF. CDR3 DNA (partial): TGTGCCAGCTCACCACCCGGGACTAGCGGGGGCAATGAG.

Notes on this clone: The read ends 3 residues early relative to the CDR3; the germline J gene fills the gap. The genes are TRBV5-1 and TRBJ2-7, with TRBD2 matching 7 bases. V gave up 4 bases and J gave up 4 bases; unmatched junction bases: 14. CDR1 is SGHRS and CDR2 is YFSETQ in the germline V gene. The CDR3 covers 16 residues. CDR3 sequence reads: CASSPGLVTTDYEQYF. CDR3 bases read: TGCGCCAGCAGCCCCGGACTAGTGACGACCGATTACGAG.

About this clone: With the read ending 3 residues before the CDR3 end, the germline J gene is used to fill in that end. This same CDR3 is encoded by further DNA sequences in the sample. V and J are TRBV10-1 and TRBJ1-1; D might be TRBD1 (5 bases). CDR1 is WNHNN and CDR2 is SYGVQD in the germline V gene (reference sequence). V was trimmed by 3 bases and J by 0 bases, leaving 11 bases between them. The CDR3 runs to 15 residues. The covered CDR3 bases are TGCGCCAGCAGTGATTCCACAGGAATGAACACTGAA. Translated, it gives CASSDSTGMNTE. The full CDR3 is CASSDSTGMNTEAFF.

Of note for this clone: The read halts 3 residues ahead of the CDR3 end, with the missing end drawn from the germline J gene. This rearrangement joins TRBV20-1 to TRBJ2-3; maybe TRBD2 (7 bases). This CDR3 is built from 13 residues. Trimming took off 4 bases at V and 4 bases at J, with 12 bases between the two ends. Germline V gives CDR1 DFQATT, CDR2 SNEGSKA (reference sequence). CDR3 DNA, as far as it was read: TGCAGTGCTACGGCCGGGGGGCCAGATACG. Protein sequence: CSATAGGPDT. The entire CDR3 reads CSATAGGPDTQYF.

In the case of this clone: The CDR3 end lies 3 residues beyond the end of the read and is filled in from the germline J gene. The J gene is TRBJ2-1, the V gene TRBV7-9; TRBD2 matches at 13 bases. Germline-derived CDR1 and CDR2 are SEHNR and FQNEAQ (reference sequence). Unmatched junction bases numbered 5, after V lost 5 bases and J lost 7 bases. The CDR3 consists of 15 residues. The sequenced CDR3 bases are TGTGCCAGCAGCCGACTAGCGGGGGGTCGGAATGAG. Its translation: CASSRLAGGRNE. The complete CDR3 protein is CASSRLAGGRNEQFF.

Points on this clone: The sequence runs out 3 residues before the end of the CDR3; the remainder is reconstructed from the germline J gene. The V gene is TRBV7-3, the J gene TRBJ2-5; 10 bases align to TRBD2. V shed 1 base, J shed 4 bases, and the junction held 3 bases outside the gene matches. Per the germline V gene, CDR1 is SGHTA and CDR2 is FQGTGA. The CDR3 sequence is 15 residues long. CDR3 sequence reads: CASSLNSGGSETQYF. The sequenced CDR3 bases are TGTGCCAGCAGCTTAAATAGCGGGGGGTCAGAGACC.

With respect to this clone: The read stops 3 residues short of the end of the CDR3; the missing end is completed from the germline J gene. V gene TRBV19 combines with J gene TRBJ2-3; D may be TRBD2 (6 bases). V was shortened by 10 bases and J by 6 bases, with 23 bases between the two germline ends. This CDR3 contains 15 residues. Germline V lookup: CDR1 LNHDA, CDR2 SQIVND (reference sequence). The CDR3 protein is CATDPGTGGSDTQYF. The sequenced CDR3 bases are TGTGCCACCGATCCCGGGACTGGAGGTTCGGATACG.

A remark on this clone: The read stops 3 residues short of the end of the CDR3; the missing end is completed from the germline J gene. The chain couples TRBV10-1 to TRBJ2-7; D remains unclear. Germline CDR1 reads WNHNN; CDR2 reads SYGVQD (reference sequence). V lost 5 bases, J lost 6 bases, and 20 bases lay in between. CDR3 length: 15 residues. CDR3 bases read: TGCGCCAGCAGTCCTGCTCGAGCTCCTCCAGGCGAG. Its translation is CASSPARAPPGE. The entire CDR3 protein reads CASSPARAPPGEQYF.

Notes on this clone: The CDR3 goes on 3 residues after the read ends, and that part is filled in from the germline J gene. The gene calls are TRBV5-1 and TRBJ2-7; D may be TRBD2 (8 bases). Trimming took off 4 bases at V and 1 base at J, with 12 bases between the two ends. CDR3 length: 14 amino acids. CDR1 and CDR2 from the germline V gene are SGHRS and YFSETQ. CDR3 amino acids: CASSREGQSYEQYF. CDR3 bases read: TGCGCCAGCAGCCGGGAGGGACAGTCCTACGAG.

Worth noting for this clone: The DNA ends 3 residues before the CDR3 does, and the rest of the CDR3 is filled in from the germline J gene. This sequence joins TRBV7-2 and TRBJ2-7, with D unclear. The germline gives CDR1 SGHTA, CDR2 FQGNSA. Trimming removed 5 bases at V and 0 bases at J, with 11 bases between. The CDR3 loop spans 14 amino acids. The CDR3 region is CASSIDTSSYEQYF. CDR3 DNA, as far as it was read: TGTGCCAGCAGCATTGACACTTCCTCCTACGAG.

To note about this clone: The read is 3 residues too short to cover the CDR3 end, so that end is filled in from the germline J gene. The chain uses TRBV20-1 and TRBJ1-1; TRBD1 matches 8 bases. The germline gives CDR1 DFQATT, CDR2 SNEGSKA (reference sequence). The V segment lost 7 bases and the J segment 3 bases; nucleotides outside the gene matches: 4. The length of the CDR3 is 12 residues. This CDR3 reads CSGQGWDTEAFF. The covered CDR3 bases are TGCAGTGGACAGGGGTGGGACACTGAA.

Turning to this clone: The read gets to within 3 residues of the CDR3 end, and the germline J gene fills in the rest. The chain recombines TRBV2 with TRBJ2-7, with 9 positions matching TRBD1. The trim removed 4 bases at V and 5 bases at J, leaving 9 bases unmatched. In germline, CDR1 is SNHLY, CDR2 FYNNEI. CDR3 length: 15 amino acids. The DNA read from the CDR3 is TGTGCCAGCAGTGTACACAGGGGGCTGAACGACGAG. Amino acid sequence: CASSVHRGLNDE. The entire CDR3 protein is CASSVHRGLNDEQYF.

Regarding this clone: The read finishes 3 residues shy of the CDR3 end, and the germline J gene is used to complete it. The chain carries TRBV11-2 and TRBJ1-2; TRBD1 matches at 7 bases. This CDR3 contains 14 residues. Germline V gene sequence: CDR1 SGHAT, CDR2 FQNNGV. The CDR3 DNA, read in part, is TGTGCCAGCAGCTTAGAAACGACAGGGCACGGC. It is translated as CASSLETTGHG. The CDR3 in full is CASSLETTGHGYTF.

Details on this clone: The read ends 3 residues shy of where the CDR3 ends; the end is completed using the germline J gene. The chain has TRBV23-1 and TRBJ2-1; D unresolved. TRBV23-1 is designated an ORF whose function remains uncertain. Trimming took off 10 bases at V and 3 bases at J, with 10 bases between the two ends. The CDR3 has 12 amino acids. CDR3 amino acids: CATNNHYNEQFF. CDR3 DNA, as far as it was read: TGCGCCACTAATAATCACTACAATGAG.

A note on this clone: Read data end 3 residues before the CDR3 end; the end is taken from the germline J gene. V usage is TRBV11-2 and J usage is TRBJ1-4; possibly TRBD1 for D (5 bases). V was cut by 1 base and J by 5 bases, with 8 bases left in between. CDR3 size: 14 residues. Germline CDR1 is SGHAT and CDR2 is FQNNGV. The CDR3 bases that were read are TGTGCCAGCAGCTTAGGCGGGGCGAATGAAAAA. Its protein product is CASSLGGANEK. The entire CDR3 protein is CASSLGGANEKLFF.

Concerning this clone: Read coverage stops 3 residues before the CDR3 terminus; the germline J gene supplies the remainder. The chain combines TRBV11-2 with TRBJ2-2; 8 nucleotides line up with TRBD2. The CDR3 sequence is 14 residues long. Germline trimming cut 5 bases from V and 6 bases from J; bases unmatched to any gene: 5. CDR1 is SGHAT, CDR2 FQNNGV, per germline. CDR3 DNA, as far as it was read: TGTGCCAGCAGCCCTCGGGGGGGCGCCGGGGAG. This encodes CASSPRGGAGE. The complete CDR3 sequence is CASSPRGGAGELFF. The full variable domain, completed using reference TRBV11-2 and TRBJ2-2, is EAGVAQSPRYKIIEKRQSVAFWCNPISGHATLYWYQQILGQGPKLLIQFQNNGVVDDSQLPKDRFSAERLKGVDSTLKIQPAKLEDSAVYLCASSPRGGAGELFFGEGSRLTVL.

Comment on this clone: The CDR3 goes on 3 residues after the read ends, and that part is filled in from the germline J gene. V is TRBV30 and J is TRBJ1-4, with 8 bases lining up with TRBD1. The CDR3 has 14 amino acids. V lost 3 bases and J lost 9; bases outside the gene matches: 9. Germline CDR1 GTSNPN, CDR2 SVGIG (reference sequence). Here the CDR3 reads CAWRGTGTSKKLFF. The sequenced CDR3 bases are TGTGCCTGGAGGGGGACAGGAACTTCCAAAAAA.

Comment on this clone: The read ends 3 residues early relative to the CDR3; the germline J gene fills the gap. The V gene is TRBV19, the J gene TRBJ2-3; 7 nucleotides match TRBD1. The CDR3 runs to 15 residues. Germline CDR1 and CDR2: LNHDA and SQIVND (reference sequence). The CDR3 reads CASSTPGQLGFAQYF. The sequenced part of the CDR3 DNA is TGTGCCAGTAGTACGCCGGGACAGCTCGGGTTCGCG.

To note about this clone: The read stops 3 residues short of the end of the CDR3; the missing end is completed from the germline J gene. This rearrangement joins TRBV14 to TRBJ1-4; TRBD1 matches 8 bases. V was pared by 3 bases and J by 8 bases, with 8 bases of the junction left unmatched. The germline CDR1 and CDR2 sequences are SGHDN and FVKESK. The CDR3 has 15 amino acids. The CDR3 region is CASSQGGQGGEKLFF. The covered CDR3 bases are TGTGCCAGCAGCCAGGGAGGACAGGGCGGAGAAAAA.

As regards this clone: The DNA ends 3 residues before the CDR3 does, and the rest of the CDR3 is filled in from the germline J gene. This sequence joins TRBV7-9 and TRBJ1-2; 8 bases are a match to TRBD1. Germline-derived CDR1 and CDR2 are SEHNR and FQNEAQ (reference sequence). V was pared by 4 bases and J by 3 bases, with 7 bases of the junction left unmatched. CDR3 length: 15 amino acids. CDR3 amino acids: CASSWADRGDYGYTF. The sequenced CDR3 bases are TGTGCCAGCAGCTGGGCCGACAGGGGAGACTATGGC.

A note on this clone: The read halts 3 residues ahead of the CDR3 end, with the missing end drawn from the germline J gene. This sequence joins TRBV30 and TRBJ1-5, with TRBD1 identical over 9 bases. V dropped 6 bases and J dropped 4; count of bases not matched to a gene: 4. This CDR3 spans 13 amino acids. Germline V CDR1 and CDR2: GTSNPN, SVGIG (reference sequence). CDR3 bases read: TGTGCCTGCAATGGACAGGGGAATCAGCCC. Amino acids: CACNGQGNQP. The full CDR3 protein reads CACNGQGNQPQHF. The complete variable domain, with remaining parts taken from reference TRBV30 and TRBJ1-5, reads SQTIHQWPATLVQPVGSPLSLECTVEGTSNPNLYWYRQAAGRGLQLLFYSVGIGQISSEVPQNLSASRPQDRQFILSSKKLLLSDSGFYLCACNGQGNQPQHFGDGTRLSIL.

Comments on this clone: The CDR3 extends 3 residues past the end of the read, so its final part is completed from the germline J gene. This sequence joins TRBV19 and TRBJ2-2; TRBD2 aligns across 11 bases. Germline V lookup: CDR1 LNHDA, CDR2 SQIVND (reference sequence). With V trimmed by 6 bases and J by 5 bases, 11 bases remained unmatched. The CDR3 spans 17 residues. The CDR3 is CASSPSTASGGTGELFF. The part of the CDR3 DNA that was read is TGTGCCAGTAGCCCTAGTACGGCTAGCGGGGGGACCGGGGAG.

Comments on this clone: Coverage ceases 3 residues before the CDR3 finishes, and the germline J gene fills in the end. The chain recombines TRBV10-3 with TRBJ1-1, with TRBD1 as a possible D gene (6 bases). The CDR3 is 14 residues long. The ends were cut back, 4 bases at V and 3 bases at J, with 12 bases in the middle. Looked up from germline, CDR1 is ENHRY and CDR2 is SYGVKD. This CDR3 is CAISVQGGDTEAFF. CDR3 DNA, as far as it was read: TGTGCCATCAGTGTCCAAGGGGGGGACACTGAA.

Details on this clone: The read terminates 3 residues before the CDR3 end, so the remaining end is supplied by the germline J gene. The chain uses TRBV2 and TRBJ1-6; D possibly corresponds to TRBD1 (5 bases). The CDR3 runs to 18 residues. Trimming took 1 base from V and 0 from J, leaving 13 bases between them. The V gene's germline CDR1 is SNHLY and CDR2 FYNNEI. The CDR3 bases that were read are TGTGCCAGCAGTGAAGATCGGCAGGGAAGCTCCTATAATTCACCC. Protein product: CASSEDRQGSSYNSP. The whole CDR3 protein is CASSEDRQGSSYNSPLHF.